Each of the 28 T cell receptor beta chains below was sequenced from the same sample in a study of blood T cell dynamics during melanoma immunotherapy. Time point in this sample: week 3, after first cycle of checkpoint inhibitor. TCRdb's table, derived via immunoSEQ multiplex PCR, lists solely in-frame clones and lacks some. The repertoire holds about 19,000 clones, with about 85% as singletons. The sample in question was blood, obtained from a patient treated with checkpoint blockade. The receptors were sampled from a human donor with melanoma.

The chain uses TRBV6-7 and TRBJ2-2; D possibly corresponds to TRBD2 (5 bases). TRBV6-7 is designated an ORF whose function remains uncertain. The CDR3 consists of 21 residues. Trimming took off 6 bases at V and 0 bases at J, with 29 bases between the two ends. DNA for the CDR3: TGTGCCAGCAGCGTCACACCCGGCCCCCGAGAGTGGCGGGCGAACACCGGGGAGCTGTTTTTT. Translating gives CASSVTPGPREWRANTGELFF.

The chain employs TRBV7-9 and TRBJ2-5; perhaps D is TRBD1 or TRBD2 (6 bases each). The CDR3 is 14 residues long. Germline-derived CDR1 and CDR2 are SEHNR and FQNEAQ (reference sequence). The V and J ends lost 8 bases and 5 bases respectively, with 18 bases between them. The CDR3 protein is CASVEFGGRETQYF. Here the CDR3 DNA reads TGTGCCAGCGTGGAGTTTGGGGGGCGGGAGACCCAGTACTTC.

A single count supports this clone. The chain is built from TRBV28 and TRBJ1-6, with 9 bases matching TRBD1. Germline V lookup: CDR1 MDHEN, CDR2 SYDVKM. This CDR3 has 14 amino acids. V trimming: 7 bases; J trimming: 8 bases; junction bases outside the gene matches: 6. The CDR3 region is CASTPGTGYSPLHF. The CDR3 bases are TGTGCCAGCACTCCCGGGACAGGGTATTCACCCCTCCACTTT.

The chain couples TRBV28 to TRBJ2-3, with TRBD1 identical over 8 bases. Germline V gene data show CDR1 as MDHEN and CDR2 as SYDVKM. The CDR3 is 15 residues long. V dropped 3 bases and J dropped 4; count of bases not matched to a gene: 6. The CDR3 here is CASSFGDRSADTQYF. The CDR3 DNA is TGTGCCAGCAGTTTTGGGGACAGGAGCGCAGATACGCAGTATTTT.

A single count supports this clone. The chain employs TRBV7-8 and TRBJ1-2; D is uncertain. Per germline, CDR1 SGHVS and CDR2 FQNEAQ. This CDR3 is 14 amino acids long. V lost 2 bases and J 8 bases, leaving 15 bases between the germline ends. The CDR3 DNA follows: TGTGCCAGCAGCTTAAGGGCACCCTCGAGGGGCTACACCTTC. It specifies CASSLRAPSRGYTF.

The V gene is TRBV9, the J gene TRBJ2-5; 8 bases match TRBD1. The J segment lost 7 bases and the V segment lost 4 bases, leaving 12 bases of the junction unmatched. The germline V gene encodes CDR1 SGDLS and CDR2 YYNGEE. CDR3 size: 15 residues. CDR3 in amino acids: CASSIGLGQEGTQYF. The CDR3 DNA reads TGTGCCAGCAGCATCGGATTGGGACAGGAGGGGACCCAGTACTTC.

This clone has just one count. The chain links TRBV7-8 to TRBJ2-1, with D possibly being TRBD1 (5 bases). CDR1 is SGHVS, CDR2 FQNEAQ, per germline. V lost 1 base and J 6 bases, leaving 10 bases between the germline ends. This CDR3 has 14 amino acids. The CDR3 protein is CASSLVGRINEQFF. In DNA form, the CDR3 reads TGTGCCAGCAGCTTAGTGGGGCGGATCAATGAGCAGTTCTTC.

The rearrangement uses TRBV30 and TRBJ2-3; 12 nucleotides agree with TRBD2. This CDR3 is built from 14 residues. V lost 1 base to trimming and J lost 4 bases; unmatched junction nucleotides: 0. Germline lookup yields CDR1 GTSNPN and CDR2 SVGIG (reference sequence). CDR3 nucleotide sequence: TGTGCCTGGAGTGGACTAGCGGGAGCAGATACGCAGTATTTT. This gives the protein CAWSGLAGADTQYF. The full variable domain, its missing parts supplied by reference TRBV30 and TRBJ2-3, is SQTIHQWPATLVQPVGSPLSLECTVEGTSNPNLYWYRQAAGRGLQLLFYSVGIGQISSEVPQNLSASRPQDRQFILSSKKLLLSDSGFYLCAWSGLAGADTQYFGPGTRLTVL.

The V gene is TRBV7-9, the J gene TRBJ2-2; 7 bases map to TRBD1. After removal of 5 bases from V and 1 base from J, the junction contained 4 bases not matched to a gene. From germline, CDR1 is SEHNR and CDR2 FQNEAQ (reference sequence). The CDR3 is 15 residues long. This chain's CDR3 is CASSTGQENTGELFF. As DNA, the CDR3 is TGTGCCAGCAGCACAGGACAGGAGAACACCGGGGAGCTGTTTTTT.

The rearrangement links TRBV10-3 to TRBJ2-2; possible D gene TRBD2, 6 bases. Trimming took 4 bases from V and 1 from J, leaving 10 bases between them. CDR1 is ENHRY and CDR2 is SYGVKD in the germline V gene. This CDR3 is built from 15 residues. The CDR3 DNA is TGTGCCATCAGTGTGCGGGGTAGGAACACCGGGGAGCTGTTTTTT. Translated, it gives CAISVRGRNTGELFF.

This chain links TRBV6-4 with TRBJ2-5; D perhaps matches TRBD1 (6 bases). V was pared by 3 bases and J by 8 bases, with 7 bases between. CDR3 length equals 11 residues. The germline V gene encodes CDR1 MRHNA and CDR2 SNTAGT. The CDR3 coding sequence is TGTGCCAGCAGTGAAGGGGGAACCCAGTACTTC. Protein sequence: CASSEGGTQYF.

V usage is TRBV6-5 and J usage is TRBJ2-7, with D possibly called TRBD1 or TRBD2 (7 bases each). Germline values: CDR1 MNHEY, CDR2 SVGAGI. The CDR3 runs to 15 residues. The V end lost 6 bases, the J end lost 6 bases, and 21 bases lay between the germline ends. This chain's CDR3 is CASSRGAQGRGEQYF. Written as DNA, the CDR3 is TGTGCCAGCAGCAGGGGAGCACAGGGGAGGGGCGAGCAGTACTTC.

The gene calls are TRBV7-9 and TRBJ1-2, with 8 positions matching TRBD1. The CDR3 is made up of 17 amino acids. CDR1 is SEHNR, CDR2 FQNEAQ, per germline (reference sequence). V trimming: 5 bases; J trimming: 0 bases; junction bases outside the gene matches: 11. The CDR3: CASSAKDRVPTNYGYTF. The CDR3 DNA reads as TGTGCCAGCAGCGCCAAGGACAGGGTCCCCACTAACTATGGCTACACCTTC.

The rearrangement uses TRBV28 and TRBJ2-3; 8 bases match TRBD2. The CDR3 runs to 15 residues. Unmatched junction bases numbered 6, after V lost 6 bases and J lost 1 base. Germline CDR1 is MDHEN and CDR2 is SYDVKM. CDR3 in amino acids: CASSPATSGTDTQYF. CDR3 bases: TGTGCCAGCAGCCCGGCGACTAGCGGCACAGATACGCAGTATTTT.

V gene TRBV4-3 combines with J gene TRBJ2-7; 8 bases align to TRBD2. The CDR3 totals 18 residues. Per the germline V gene, CDR1 is LGHNA and CDR2 is YSLEER. Unmatched junction bases numbered 10, after V lost 0 bases and J lost 0 bases. Here the CDR3 DNA reads TGCGCCAGCAGCCAAGAAGCGGGAGACTGGGAAGGCTCCTACGAGCAGTACTTC. Protein product: CASSQEAGDWEGSYEQYF.

The chain carries TRBV4-1 and TRBJ2-3; 7 nucleotides align to TRBD1. CDR3 length equals 16 residues. J lost 3 bases, V lost 3 bases, and 9 bases had no gene match. Germline V gives CDR1 MGHRA, CDR2 YSYEKL. CDR3: CASSHPPTGLTDTQYF. The DNA for the CDR3 is TGCGCCAGCAGCCACCCCCCGACAGGGCTTACAGATACGCAGTATTTT.

This chain uses TRBV14 with TRBJ1-1, with 7 bases aligning to TRBD1. The length of the CDR3 is 14 residues. With 2 bases clipped from V and 8 bases from J, the junction kept 8 bases outside the gene matches. Germline V gene sequence: CDR1 SGHDN, CDR2 FVKESK. CDR3 sequence (DNA): TGTGCCAGCAGCCAAATGGACAGGACCAAAGAAGCTTTCTTT. This encodes CASSQMDRTKEAFF. Drawing the rest from reference TRBV14 and TRBJ1-1, the complete variable domain is EAGVTQFPSHSVIEKGQTVTLRCDPISGHDNLYWYRRVMGKEIKFLLHFVKESKQDESGMPNNRFLAERTGGTYSTLKVQPAELEDSGVYFCASSQMDRTKEAFFGQGTRLTVV.

This rearrangement joins TRBV5-8 to TRBJ2-2, with D possibly being TRBD1 or TRBD2 (5 bases each). V lost 4 bases and J lost 4, with 14 bases in between. This CDR3 has 15 amino acids. Germline CDR1 SGHTS, CDR2 YDEGEE. The CDR3 reads CASSPLGASTGELFF. CDR3 bases: TGTGCCAGCAGCCCGCTCGGGGCGTCCACCGGGGAGCTGTTTTTT. Looking up the rest from reference TRBV5-8 and TRBJ2-2 gives the full variable domain: EAGVTQSPTHLIKTRGQQATLRCSPISGHTSVYWYQQALGLGLQFLLWYDEGEERNRGNFPPRFSGRQFPNYSSELNVNALELEDSALYLCASSPLGASTGELFFGEGSRLTVL.

J is TRBJ2-7 and V is TRBV7-8; 10 bases match TRBD1. CDR1 SGHVS and CDR2 FQNEAQ come from the germline V gene. This CDR3 has 20 residues. V was pared by 4 bases and J by 1 base, with 19 bases of the junction left unmatched. Written as DNA, the CDR3 is TGTGCCAGCAGCTACACTCCCGGGACAGGGGCACCTGAATGGTCCTACGAGCAGTACTTC. It codes for CASSYTPGTGAPEWSYEQYF.

V and J are TRBV11-2 and TRBJ1-5; D is undetermined. Germline V CDR1 and CDR2: SGHAT, FQNNGV. This CDR3 is 15 amino acids long. The V and J ends lost 5 bases and 8 bases respectively, with 19 bases between them. CDR3: CASSLQTGIGEPQHF. The CDR3 bases are TGTGCCAGCAGCCTGCAGACCGGGATCGGTGAGCCCCAGCATTTT.

The chain carries TRBV14 and TRBJ1-6; D possibly corresponds to TRBD1 (5 bases). The CDR3 is 14 amino acids. V dropped 4 bases and J dropped 10 bases, with 14 bases sitting between them. Germline values: CDR1 SGHDN, CDR2 FVKESK. The CDR3 DNA reads as TGTGCCAGCAGCCCCCGTAGGGACGGATCACCCCTCCACTTT. Residues: CASSPRRDGSPLHF.

The V call is TRBV5-6, the J call TRBJ1-1; D possibly corresponds to TRBD1 (5 bases). V shed 2 bases and J shed 3 bases, with 11 bases lying between them. This CDR3 has 14 amino acids. Germline lookup yields CDR1 SGHDT and CDR2 YYEEEE. The CDR3: CASSFAGMDTEAFF. DNA of the CDR3: TGTGCCAGCAGCTTCGCAGGGATGGACACTGAAGCTTTCTTT.

This clone has a single count. This chain joins TRBV2 and TRBJ1-5; D possibly corresponds to TRBD1 (6 bases). Trimming removed 8 bases at V and 6 bases at J, with 23 bases between. This CDR3 is built from 16 residues. Germline CDR1 reads SNHLY; CDR2 reads FYNNEI. CDR3 loop: CASGTPTGGTGQPQHF. As DNA, the CDR3 is TGTGCCAGCGGGACTCCCACGGGGGGCACGGGTCAGCCCCAGCATTTT.

This chain joins TRBV27 and TRBJ2-2; D is undetermined. The germline CDR1 and CDR2 sequences are MNHEY and SMNVEV (reference sequence). With 1 base removed from V and 6 bases from J, the gap between germline ends came to 6 bases. The CDR3 is made up of 13 amino acids. CDR3 residues: CASSLLAAGELFF. The CDR3 DNA reads as TGTGCCAGCAGTTTATTGGCGGCCGGGGAGCTGTTTTTT.

The sample holds one count of this clone. This chain links TRBV30 with TRBJ1-1; 10 bases match TRBD1. This CDR3 is 12 amino acids long. The ends lost 4 bases at V and 8 bases at J; junction bases unmatched: 4. Germline V lookup: CDR1 GTSNPN, CDR2 SVGIG (reference sequence). Here the CDR3 DNA reads TGTGCCTGGAACCGGGACAGGGGCGAAGCTTTCTTT. This gives the protein CAWNRDRGEAFF.

This chain uses TRBV28 with TRBJ1-2, with TRBD1 as a possible D gene (6 bases). The CDR3 runs to 11 residues. The germline V gene encodes CDR1 MDHEN and CDR2 SYDVKM. Between the trimmed V and J ends, which lost 2 bases and 8 bases, there was a span of 6 bases. The CDR3 nucleotides are TGTGCCAGCAGTTTAACAGGGGGCTACACCTTC. Protein product: CASSLTGGYTF.

The genes are TRBV4-3 and TRBJ2-7, with D perhaps being TRBD1 or TRBD2 (6 bases each). The V end lost 4 bases, the J end lost 6 bases, and 13 bases lay between the germline ends. The CDR3 length is 13 residues. Germline assignment: CDR1 LGHNA and CDR2 YSLEER. CDR3 nucleotide sequence: TGCGCCAGCAGCCCGAAGGAGGGGGTCGAGCAGTACTTC. Protein product: CASSPKEGVEQYF.

This clone was picked up a small number of times. The genes are TRBV2 and TRBJ2-7, with TRBD1 as a possible D gene (7 bases). Trimming shortened V by 7 bases and J by 3 bases, and 13 bases separated the two germline ends. The CDR3 totals 13 residues. Germline V gene sequence: CDR1 SNHLY, CDR2 FYNNEI. CDR3 nucleotide sequence: TGTGCCAGCAAACCCCAGGGGGGCTACGAGCAGTACTTC. It encodes CASKPQGGYEQYF.